A single sample gave rise to the 24 T cell receptor beta chains below, sequenced in a study of Tregs in tolerant kidney transplant recipients. Sequencing used immunoSEQ multiplex PCR; TCRdb keeps in-frame clones, though not all of them. The table includes tens of thousands of clones, roughly nine tenths detected once. Sequencing input: Tregs from blood. The receptor source for this set is a human donor in good health.

The chain recombines TRBV2 with TRBJ2-1, with D possibly being TRBD2 (6 bases). V lost 6 bases and J 6 bases, leaving 18 bases between the germline ends. Germline V gene data show CDR1 as SNHLY and CDR2 as FYNNEI. The CDR3 extends over 15 amino acids. The CDR3: CASRTLGGWGNEQFF. The DNA of the CDR3 is TGTGCCAGCAGAACTCTCGGGGGATGGGGCAATGAGCAGTTCTTC.

The J gene is TRBJ2-3, the V gene TRBV2; the match to TRBD1 covers 10 bases. V was pared by 4 bases and J by 0 bases, with 10 bases of the junction left unmatched. The V gene's germline CDR1 is SNHLY and CDR2 FYNNEI. The CDR3 has 18 amino acids. The CDR3 DNA is TGTGCCAGCAGTGCCCCAAAACCGGGACAGGGGAGCACAGATACGCAGTATTTT. This gives the protein CASSAPKPGQGSTDTQYF.

The chain carries TRBV19 and TRBJ2-1; 10 bases are shared with TRBD2. Per germline, CDR1 LNHDA and CDR2 SQIVND (reference sequence). This CDR3 is built from 16 residues. J gave up 2 bases and V 4 bases, and 5 bases lay outside the gene matches. CDR3 loop: CASSTSGGRPYNEQFF. The CDR3 DNA reads TGTGCCAGTAGTACTAGCGGGGGACGCCCCTACAATGAGCAGTTCTTC.

The rearrangement uses TRBV7-2 and TRBJ2-3; D unclear. There are 12 residues in the CDR3. Trimming left V 5 bases short and J 2 bases short, with 5 bases between. CDR1 is SGHTA and CDR2 is FQGNSA in the germline V gene. In nucleotides, the CDR3 is TGTGCCAGCAGCCCAGCCACAGATACGCAGTATTTT. Its translation: CASSPATDTQYF.

This chain links TRBV18 with TRBJ2-5; no firm D call. From germline, CDR1 is KGHSH and CDR2 LQKENI. The CDR3 contains 13 residues. The germline V and J ends were trimmed by 4 bases and 4 bases, with 10 bases remaining between them. The DNA for the CDR3 is TGTGCCAGCTCACTACAGTTGGGAGAGACCCAGTACTTC. This encodes CASSLQLGETQYF.

V gene TRBV5-4 combines with J gene TRBJ2-7; 7 nucleotides line up with TRBD1. CDR1 and CDR2 (germline): SGHNT, YYREEE (reference sequence). The CDR3 extends over 14 amino acids. Trimming took 4 bases from V and 6 from J; bases not matched to a gene: 10. The DNA of the CDR3 is TGTGCCAGCAGCCCCCGCGCGACAGGGCGCGAGCAGTACTTC. It codes for CASSPRATGREQYF.

The rearrangement uses TRBV30 and TRBJ2-7; D is uncertain. Trimming took off 7 bases at V and 4 bases at J, with 17 bases between the two ends. The CDR3 has 13 amino acids. The germline CDR1 and CDR2 sequences are GTSNPN and SVGIG (reference sequence). CDR3 protein: CASSRSFSYEQYF. The CDR3 coding sequence is TGTGCCTCCTCCCGTTCCTTCTCTTACGAGCAGTACTTC.

The chain has TRBV6-5 and TRBJ1-6; D is ambiguous. CDR1 is MNHEY and CDR2 is SVGAGI in the germline V gene. The CDR3 has 13 amino acids. The germline V and J ends were trimmed by 6 bases and 5 bases, with 8 bases remaining between them. The CDR3 DNA reads TGTGCCAGCAGACTAAGTAATAATTCACCCCTCCACTTT. It is translated as CASRLSNNSPLHF.

This clone was detected only a few times. This chain joins TRBV10-1 and TRBJ1-1; D is possibly TRBD1 (5 bases). CDR3 length equals 15 residues. With 0 bases removed from V and 7 bases from J, the gap between germline ends came to 15 bases. Germline V gene sequence: CDR1 WNHNN, CDR2 SYGVQD (reference sequence). CDR3 residues: CASSESTGRGVEAFF. The CDR3 region has the DNA TGCGCCAGCAGTGAGTCGACGGGGCGCGGGGTTGAAGCTTTCTTT.

The CDR3 spells CASSLGGLAQETQYF. CDR3 bases: TGTGCCAGCAGCTTGGGTGGACTCGCCCAAGAGACCCAGTACTTC. The chain joins TRBV11-3 to TRBJ2-5; D may be TRBD2 (5 bases). With 3 bases removed from V and 1 base from J, the gap between germline ends came to 12 bases. The CDR3 has 15 residues. Germline V gene lookup returns CDR1 SGHNT and CDR2 YENEEA.

V usage is TRBV5-1 and J usage is TRBJ2-7, with 8 bases identical to TRBD1. CDR3 length: 13 residues. The germline CDR1 and CDR2 sequences are SGHRS and YFSETQ. V was pared by 4 bases and J by 6 bases, with 6 bases of the junction left unmatched. Here the CDR3 DNA reads TGCGCCAGCAGCACCGGACAGGGTTCCGAGCAGTACTTC. It encodes CASSTGQGSEQYF.

This chain joins TRBV7-8 and TRBJ2-5, with TRBD2 matching 10 bases. The J call is uncertain, as TRBJ2-7 better fits the DNA end. Germline CDR1 SGHVS, CDR2 FQNEAQ. The length of the CDR3 is 17 residues. CDR3 sequence (DNA): TGTGCCAGCAGTCCCCTAAGTCTAGCGGGGGAGAGGTACGAGCAGTACTTC. The encoded protein is CASSPLSLAGERYEQYF.

The V call is TRBV19, the J call TRBJ1-2; weak D call: TRBD1 (5 bases). There are 12 residues in the CDR3. From germline, CDR1 is LNHDA and CDR2 SQIVND (reference sequence). The V end lost 7 bases, the J end lost 4 bases, and 10 bases lay between the germline ends. For the CDR3, the DNA is TGTGCCAGTACCCAGGGAGGCTATGGCTACACCTTC. Translating it yields CASTQGGYGYTF.

The rearrangement joins TRBV11-2 to TRBJ1-1, with 7 bases that match TRBD1. The CDR3 extends over 15 amino acids. CDR1 SGHAT and CDR2 FQNNGV come from the germline V gene. V lost 1 base to trimming and J lost 4 bases; unmatched junction nucleotides: 6. CDR3 in amino acids: CASSLGEGAVTEAFF. The CDR3 region has the DNA TGTGCCAGCAGCTTAGGAGAGGGGGCCGTCACTGAAGCTTTCTTT.

The rearrangement links TRBV9 to TRBJ1-2; D remains unclear. Trimming cost V 4 bases and J 8 bases, with 18 bases left between them. Germline CDR1 and CDR2: SGDLS and YYNGEE. The CDR3 extends over 14 amino acids. The CDR3 spells CASSTAPEGIGYTF. DNA for the CDR3: TGTGCCAGCAGCACAGCTCCCGAAGGTATCGGCTACACCTTC. Looking up the rest from reference TRBV9 and TRBJ1-2 gives the full variable domain: DSGVTQTPKHLITATGQRVTLRCSPRSGDLSVYWYQQSLDQGLQFLIQYYNGEERAKGNILERFSAQQFPDLHSELNLSSLELGDSALYFCASSTAPEGIGYTFGSGTRLTVV.

The rearrangement uses TRBV30 and TRBJ1-4; 7 positions agree with TRBD1. Germline CDR1 GTSNPN, CDR2 SVGIG (reference sequence). The V segment lost 6 bases and the J segment 4 bases; nucleotides outside the gene matches: 5. CDR3 length: 13 residues. The CDR3: CACRGAGNEKLFF. DNA for the CDR3: TGTGCCTGCAGGGGGGCGGGTAATGAAAAACTGTTTTTT.

The chain uses TRBV9 and TRBJ2-5; the D gene is possibly TRBD2 (6 bases). The J call may be mistaken, given a closer DNA end match to TRBJ2-7. Germline CDR1 and CDR2: SGDLS and YYNGEE. The CDR3 loop spans 15 amino acids. CDR3 DNA: TGTGCCAGCAGCGTAGCTACGGGGGAGACTTACGAGCAGTACTTC. Translation gives CASSVATGETYEQYF.

The chain uses TRBV7-9 and TRBJ1-1; D is perhaps TRBD1 (5 bases). This CDR3 has 17 residues. Germline V gene data show CDR1 as SEHNR and CDR2 as FQNEAQ (reference sequence). V was clipped by 4 bases and J by 0 bases, with 18 bases between them. The CDR3 here is CASSSLPRERLNTEAFF. CDR3 nucleotides: TGTGCCAGCAGCTCCCTGCCCAGGGAGAGACTGAACACTGAAGCTTTCTTT.

The CDR3 loop is CASSISSSYNSPLHF. The CDR3 DNA is TGTGCCAGCAGTATTTCTAGCTCCTATAATTCACCCCTCCACTTT. This chain connects TRBV11-2 to TRBJ1-6; D gene unclear. Trimming took off 6 bases at V and 0 bases at J, with 9 bases between the two ends. The CDR3 extends over 15 amino acids. CDR1 SGHAT and CDR2 FQNNGV come from the germline V gene.

The chain is built from TRBV7-9 and TRBJ1-1; D gene unclear. CDR1 SEHNR and CDR2 FQNEAQ come from the germline V gene (reference sequence). The V end lost 3 bases, the J end lost 0 bases, and 5 bases lay between the germline ends. There are 13 residues in the CDR3. CDR3 DNA sequence: TGTGCCAGCAGCTTGGTCCTGAACACTGAAGCTTTCTTT. Amino acid sequence: CASSLVLNTEAFF.

The chain has TRBV10-3 and TRBJ2-1; no reliable D call. V gave up 7 bases and J gave up 3 bases, with 10 bases separating them. The CDR3 runs 13 residues. CDR1 and CDR2 from the germline V gene are ENHRY and SYGVKD. CDR3 sequence: CAITTGGYNEQFF. DNA for the CDR3: TGTGCCATCACCACGGGTGGCTACAATGAGCAGTTCTTC.

The chain carries TRBV5-1 and TRBJ1-1; TRBD1 aligns across 12 bases. V dropped 1 base and J dropped 1; count of bases not matched to a gene: 11. Germline CDR1 reads SGHRS; CDR2 reads YFSETQ. This CDR3 contains 19 residues. CDR3 sequence reads: CASSLHRLGQGAPNTEAFF. The CDR3 DNA follows: TGCGCCAGCAGCTTGCACCGCCTGGGACAGGGGGCCCCGAACACTGAAGCTTTCTTT.

The chain couples TRBV7-9 to TRBJ2-5, with 7 nucleotides matching TRBD1. The end of the DNA fits TRBJ2-7 better, so the J call may be wrong. The CDR3 is 16 residues long. Germline CDR1 and CDR2: SEHNR and FQNEAQ (reference sequence). The CDR3 DNA sequence: TGTGCCAGCAGCTTAGCGCGTGGGGGACAGATCTACGAGCAGTACTTC. It is translated as CASSLARGGQIYEQYF.

The chain recombines TRBV18 with TRBJ1-5; D not certain. The V and J ends lost 2 bases and 2 bases respectively, with 7 bases between them. The germline V gene encodes CDR1 KGHSH and CDR2 LQKENI. The CDR3 consists of 14 residues. The DNA of the CDR3 is TGTGCCAGCTCACCAGGCGGGGGCAATCAGCCCCAGCATTTT. This codes for CASSPGGGNQPQHF.